These 17 T cell receptor beta chains came from one sample sequenced in a study of T-cell memory formation after mild COVID-19 (dated by TCRdb to about 2021). The library was built by means of 5' RACE. Reads for this sample came from an Illumina NovaSeq 6000. The public reads were quality trimmed at Q25 with fastp and then assembled into clones with MiXCR by TCRdb, keeping productive beta chains. Rows with one shared CDR3 protein collapse into an entry with the most common genes and DNA. Across this sample there are approximately 290,000 distinct CDR3 sequences, with around 15% seen only once. About a fifth of the sample rests with the top ten. The sequenced sample was PBMCs or a T cell subset sorted from them (not recorded which). The receptors stem from a man aged 18-30 years who had mild COVID-19 (a few samples of this study predate the infection). The sample titles of this study are shuffled in the database, so cell type and time point are left out; the donor was told from shared clones.

This clonotype was seen a few times. The V call is TRBV29-1, the J call TRBJ1-2; D perhaps matches TRBD1 (5 bases). V was cut by 6 bases and J by 6 bases, with 14 bases left in between. Germline assignment: CDR1 SQVTM and CDR2 ANQGSEA. The CDR3 is 12 amino acids. CDR3 in amino acids: CSVESGADGYTF. CDR3 DNA: TGCAGCGTAGAAAGCGGGGCTGATGGCTACACCTTC.

V gene TRBV18 combines with J gene TRBJ2-3; D is unresolved. The length of the CDR3 is 13 residues. Between the trimmed V and J ends, which lost 2 bases and 2 bases, there was a span of 5 bases. Germline V lookup: CDR1 KGHSH, CDR2 LQKENI. CDR3 amino acids: CASSPYITDTQYF. Here the CDR3 DNA reads TGTGCCAGCTCACCATATATCACAGATACGCAGTATTTT.

The chain carries TRBV10-3 and TRBJ2-3, with D tentatively TRBD1 or TRBD2 (5 bases each). The CDR3 extends over 15 amino acids. From germline, CDR1 is ENHRY and CDR2 SYGVKD. The ends were cut back, 3 bases at V and 3 bases at J, with 13 bases in the middle. The CDR3: CAISDSQGGTDTQYF. The CDR3 region has the DNA TGTGCCATCAGTGACTCCCAGGGCGGGACAGATACGCAGTATTTT.

The rearrangement uses TRBV4-3 and TRBJ2-3, with D unclear. The CDR3 loop spans 13 amino acids. Looked up from germline, CDR1 is LGHNA and CDR2 is YSLEER. Trimming cost V 3 bases and J 2 bases, with 6 bases left between them. The CDR3 sequence is CASSQLFTDTQYF. CDR3 DNA sequence: TGCGCCAGCAGCCAGCTTTTCACAGATACGCAGTATTTT.

The chain recombines TRBV23-1 with TRBJ2-7, with TRBD1 as a possible D gene (5 bases). TRBV23-1 is placed among ORFs of uncertain function. Trimming took off 0 bases at V and 5 bases at J, with 8 bases between the two ends. The CDR3 spans 13 residues. The CDR3 loop is CASSQSQGNEQYV. DNA for the CDR3: TGCGCCAGCAGTCAATCCCAGGGCAACGAGCAGTACGTC.

The rearrangement uses TRBV6-5 and TRBJ2-5; no firm D call. Trimming cost V 2 bases and J 6 bases, with 7 bases left between them. This CDR3 contains 12 residues. The germline V gene has CDR1 MNHEY and CDR2 SVGAGI. The CDR3 sequence: CASSYPSKTQYF. The CDR3 DNA is TGTGCCAGCAGTTACCCCTCGAAGACCCAGTACTTC.

This clonotype was counted many times. The V gene is TRBV9, the J gene TRBJ2-3, with TRBD1 matching 8 bases. CDR3 size: 14 residues. Unmatched junction bases numbered 2, after V lost 3 bases and J lost 2 bases. Per germline, CDR1 SGDLS and CDR2 YYNGEE. In nucleotides, the CDR3 is TGTGCCAGCAGCGGGGGACAGGTCACAGATACGCAGTATTTT. It encodes CASSGGQVTDTQYF. Complete variable domain (other parts from reference TRBV9 and TRBJ2-3): DSGVTQTPKHLITATGQRVTLRCSPRSGDLSVYWYQQSLDQGLQFLIQYYNGEERAKGNILERFSAQQFPDLHSELNLSSLELGDSALYFCASSGGQVTDTQYFGPGTRLTVL.

This clonotype was detected many times. This rearrangement joins TRBV18 to TRBJ2-5; maybe TRBD1 (5 bases). The V and J ends lost 0 bases and 5 bases respectively, with 10 bases between them. The CDR3 runs 14 residues. The germline V gene encodes CDR1 KGHSH and CDR2 LQKENI. The CDR3 protein is CASSPPPRAETQYF. The CDR3 bases are TGTGCCAGCTCACCACCGCCCAGGGCTGAGACCCAGTACTTC.

This chain links TRBV23-1 with TRBJ2-7; 7 nucleotides line up with TRBD1. TRBV23-1 is known as an ORF, though its function is uncertain. The CDR3 totals 12 residues. With 10 bases clipped from V and 2 bases from J, the junction kept 5 bases outside the gene matches. The CDR3 loop is CATTGDPYEQYV. The CDR3 region has the DNA TGCGCCACCACAGGGGACCCCTACGAGCAGTACGTC.

This CDR3 reads CASSINSGANVLTF. The CDR3 region has the DNA TGTGCCAGCAGTATCAATTCTGGGGCCAACGTCCTGACTTTC. The chain uses TRBV7-9 and TRBJ2-6; unclear D gene. V shed 6 bases and J shed 1 base, with 7 bases lying between them. Germline-derived CDR1 and CDR2 are SEHNR and FQNEAQ (reference sequence). The CDR3 spans 14 residues. The variable domain in full, with the rest retrieved from reference TRBV7-9 and TRBJ2-6, is DTGVSQNPRHKITKRGQNVTFRCDPISEHNRLYWYRQTLGQGPEFLTYFQNEAQLEKSRLLSDRFSAERPKGSFSTLEIQRTEQGDSAMYLCASSINSGANVLTFGAGSRLTVL.

A few counts support this clonotype. The chain carries TRBV5-1 and TRBJ1-1; D not resolved. Looked up from germline, CDR1 is SGHRS and CDR2 is YFSETQ. The germline V and J ends were trimmed by 5 bases and 4 bases, with 12 bases remaining between them. The CDR3 sequence is 13 residues long. The chain's CDR3 is CASRLKGGTEAFF. The DNA for the CDR3 is TGCGCCAGCAGACTTAAGGGCGGCACTGAAGCTTTCTTT.

The gene calls are TRBV7-2 and TRBJ2-7; 7 bases line up with TRBD1. Germline assignment: CDR1 SGHTA and CDR2 FQGNSA. CDR3 length: 13 residues. Germline trimming cut 8 bases from V and 4 bases from J; bases unmatched to any gene: 8. This chain's CDR3 is CASSQGVRYEQYV. The DNA for the CDR3 is TGTGCCAGCTCCCAGGGGGTTAGATACGAGCAGTACGTC.

This clonotype was recorded a few times. The rearrangement links TRBV7-9 to TRBJ2-1; TRBD1 agrees at 10 bases. Germline V gene lookup returns CDR1 SEHNR and CDR2 FQNEAQ (reference sequence). Unmatched junction bases numbered 4, after V lost 2 bases and J lost 3 bases. The CDR3 consists of 16 residues. CDR3: CASSLLGTGVYNEQFF. The CDR3 nucleotides read TGTGCCAGCAGCTTACTAGGGACAGGGGTCTACAATGAGCAGTTCTTC. Filled out from reference TRBV7-9 and TRBJ2-1, the complete variable domain reads DTGVSQNPRHKITKRGQNVTFRCDPISEHNRLYWYRQTLGQGPEFLTYFQNEAQLEKSRLLSDRFSAERPKGSFSTLEIQRTEQGDSAMYLCASSLLGTGVYNEQFFGPGTRLTVL.

In this sample, this clonotype turned up a few times. The rearrangement uses TRBV9 and TRBJ2-6; D not resolved. Trimming took 10 bases from V and 1 from J, leaving 0 bases between them. Germline assignment: CDR1 SGDLS and CDR2 YYNGEE. The CDR3 loop spans 10 amino acids. The CDR3 DNA reads TGTGCCTCTGGGGCCAACGTCCTGACTTTC. As protein: CASGANVLTF.

This clonotype was seen a few times. The chain's CDR3 is CSARDRANTGELFF. CDR3 nucleotides: TGCAGTGCTAGAGATCGGGCGAACACCGGGGAGCTGTTTTTT. The chain combines TRBV20-1 with TRBJ2-2; D remains unclear. The germline V and J ends were trimmed by 0 bases and 0 bases, with 5 bases remaining between them. Germline-derived CDR1 and CDR2 are DFQATT and SNEGSKA (reference sequence). This CDR3 comprises 14 residues.

V is TRBV4-1 and J is TRBJ1-1, with unresolved D. The CDR3 is made up of 14 amino acids. In germline, CDR1 is MGHRA, CDR2 YSYEKL. V was shortened by 1 base and J by 0 bases, with 6 bases between the two germline ends. The CDR3 loop is CASSQVPLNTEAFF. The CDR3 DNA follows: TGCGCCAGCAGCCAAGTCCCCCTGAACACTGAAGCTTTCTTT.

This clonotype occurred many times. The chain combines TRBV12-3 or TRBV12-4 with TRBJ2-3, with D possibly being TRBD2 (6 bases). Trimming pared 6 bases from V and 2 bases from J, leaving 18 bases between. The CDR3 spans 16 residues. This CDR3 reads CASSGGTSRVTDTQYF. The CDR3 DNA sequence: TGTGCCAGCAGCGGAGGGACCTCCAGGGTCACAGATACGCAGTATTTT.